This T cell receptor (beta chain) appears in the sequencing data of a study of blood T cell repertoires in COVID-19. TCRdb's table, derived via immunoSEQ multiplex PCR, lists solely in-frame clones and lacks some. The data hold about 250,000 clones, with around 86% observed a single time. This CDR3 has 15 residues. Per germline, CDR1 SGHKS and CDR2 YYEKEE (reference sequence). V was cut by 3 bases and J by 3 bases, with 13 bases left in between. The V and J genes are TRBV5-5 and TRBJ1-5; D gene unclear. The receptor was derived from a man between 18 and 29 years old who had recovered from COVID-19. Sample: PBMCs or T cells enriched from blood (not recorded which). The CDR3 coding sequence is TGTGCCAGCAGCTACACACCGAATTCCAATCAGCCCCAGCATTTT. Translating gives CASSYTPNSNQPQHF.